This T cell receptor (beta chain) comes out of a study of early stage breast cancer tumors. Across the study: Roughly 8 ER+/PR+/HER2- tumors were invasive ductal; a few were invasive lobular. Samples were sequenced at 7.5 to 10-fold average coverage.

Study-wide points: Enriched TCRB sequences shared across patients were mostly commonly generated sequences.

This clone was seen only a few times. Antigen specificity is unknown. The junction departs from the called germline gene at one end, perhaps through a read error. Data came from immunoSEQ multiplex PCR; TCRdb stores just in-frame clones and leaves some out. The profile covers roughly 5,400 clones, with roughly two thirds appearing a single time and less than 10% taken by the ten largest. The V gene's germline CDR1 is SSHAT and CDR2 FNYEAQ (reference sequence). The CDR3 extends over 15 amino acids. The V and J genes are TRBV7-7 and TRBJ2-1; 8 bases are a match to TRBD1. This sequence was found in a person in their sixties with breast cancer. Sequenced material: breast tumor tissue. CDR3 nucleotides: TGTGCTAGCAGCTTATACTCGACAGGGGTCAATGAGCAGTTCTTC. This codes for CASSLYSTGVNEQFF.